The text below deals with one TCR beta chain. This entry belongs to a study of tumor and adjacent non-tumor tissue in lung cancer. Across the whole study: About 4.17 million productive TCRbeta reads were obtained per sample on average.

V was clipped by 5 bases and J by 4 bases; unmatched bases: 7. Germline CDR1 MDHEN, CDR2 SYDVKM. CDR3 length equals 14 residues. The template was RNA from unsorted bulk tissue. This non-tumor lung sample came from over 3 cm beyond the tumor edge. The library came from three nested PCR rounds adapted from ARM-PCR protocols. TCRdb re-called the multiplex PCR reads with MiXCR, one entry per CDR3 protein. The sample consists of 85,000 or so distinct CDR3 sequences, more than 75% of them appearing once. J is TRBJ2-7 and V is TRBV28, with 8 bases identical to TRBD1. Material: distant non-tumor lung tissue. The sequence derives from a woman aged 50 to 60 with non-small cell lung cancer. CDR3 amino acids: CASSITGGLYEQYF. The CDR3 region has the DNA TGTGCCAGCAGTATCACAGGGGGTCTTTACGAGCAGTACTTC.